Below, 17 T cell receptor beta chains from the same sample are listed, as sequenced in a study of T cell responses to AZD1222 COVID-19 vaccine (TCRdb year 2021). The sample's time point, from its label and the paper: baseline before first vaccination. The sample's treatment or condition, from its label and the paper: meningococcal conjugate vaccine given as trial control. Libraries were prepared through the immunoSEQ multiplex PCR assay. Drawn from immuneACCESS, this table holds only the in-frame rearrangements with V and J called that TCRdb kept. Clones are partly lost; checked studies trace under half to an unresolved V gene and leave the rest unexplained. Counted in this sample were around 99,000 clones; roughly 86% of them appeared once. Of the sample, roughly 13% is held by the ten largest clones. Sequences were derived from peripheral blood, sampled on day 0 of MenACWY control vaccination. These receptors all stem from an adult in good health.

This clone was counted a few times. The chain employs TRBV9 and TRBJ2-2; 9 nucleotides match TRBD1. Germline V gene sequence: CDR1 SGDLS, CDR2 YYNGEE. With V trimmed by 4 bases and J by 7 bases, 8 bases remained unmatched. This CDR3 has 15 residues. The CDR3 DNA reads TGTGCCAGCAGCCCCATACAGGGGGCGGACGGGGAGCTGTTTTTT. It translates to CASSPIQGADGELFF.

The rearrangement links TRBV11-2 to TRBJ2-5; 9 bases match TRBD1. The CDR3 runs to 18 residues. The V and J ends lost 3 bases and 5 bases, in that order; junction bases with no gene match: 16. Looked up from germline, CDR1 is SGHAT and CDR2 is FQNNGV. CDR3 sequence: CASSFFPGQGIGLETQYF. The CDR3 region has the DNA TGTGCCAGCAGCTTTTTCCCGGGACAGGGAATTGGTCTGGAGACCCAGTACTTC.

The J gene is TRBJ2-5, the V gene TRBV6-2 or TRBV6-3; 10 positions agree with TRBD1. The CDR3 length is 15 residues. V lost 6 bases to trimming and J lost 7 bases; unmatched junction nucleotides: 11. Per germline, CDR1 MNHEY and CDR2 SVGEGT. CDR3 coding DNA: TGTGCCAGCAGCTCCGGGACAGGGGCGGAGGGGACCCAGTACTTC. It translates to CASSSGTGAEGTQYF.

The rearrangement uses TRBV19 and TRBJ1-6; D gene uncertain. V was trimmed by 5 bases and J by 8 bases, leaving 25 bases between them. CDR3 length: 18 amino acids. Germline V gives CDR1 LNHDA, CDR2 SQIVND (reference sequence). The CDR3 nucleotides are TGTGCCAGTAGTGGTGGGTTCTCCGGGAGCGTTTTTGATTCACCCCTCCACTTT. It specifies CASSGGFSGSVFDSPLHF.

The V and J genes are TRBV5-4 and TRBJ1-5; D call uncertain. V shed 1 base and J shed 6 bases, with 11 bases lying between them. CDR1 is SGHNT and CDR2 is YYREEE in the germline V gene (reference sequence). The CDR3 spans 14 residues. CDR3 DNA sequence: TGTGCCAGCAGCTTGTGGGGTAGCGGTCAGCCCCAGCATTTT. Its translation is CASSLWGSGQPQHF.

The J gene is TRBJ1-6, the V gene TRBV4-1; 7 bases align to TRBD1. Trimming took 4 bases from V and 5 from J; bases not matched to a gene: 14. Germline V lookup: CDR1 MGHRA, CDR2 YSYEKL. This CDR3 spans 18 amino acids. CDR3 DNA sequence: TGCGCCAGCAGCCTTACTGGGTTCGGGACAGCCGATAATTCACCCCTCCACTTT. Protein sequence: CASSLTGFGTADNSPLHF.

The chain's CDR3 is CASSLVAGTDTQYF. For the CDR3, the DNA is TGTGCCAGCAGCCTAGTGGCGGGCACAGATACGCAGTATTTT. The rearrangement links TRBV7-9 to TRBJ2-3; D is undetermined. The CDR3 sequence is 14 residues long. V lost 5 bases and J lost 1, with 10 bases in between. CDR1 is SEHNR, CDR2 FQNEAQ, per germline (reference sequence).

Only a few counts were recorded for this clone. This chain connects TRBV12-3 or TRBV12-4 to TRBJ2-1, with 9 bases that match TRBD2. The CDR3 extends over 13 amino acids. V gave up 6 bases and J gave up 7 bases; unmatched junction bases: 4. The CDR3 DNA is TGTGCCAGCAGACCTAGCGGGATAAATGAGCAGTTCTTC. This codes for CASRPSGINEQFF.

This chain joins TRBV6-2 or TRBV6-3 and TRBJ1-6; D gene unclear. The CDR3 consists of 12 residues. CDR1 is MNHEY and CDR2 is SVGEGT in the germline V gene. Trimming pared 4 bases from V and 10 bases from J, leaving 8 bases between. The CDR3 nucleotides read TGTGCCAGCAGTTTTGGAGGATCACCCCTCCACTTT. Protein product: CASSFGGSPLHF.

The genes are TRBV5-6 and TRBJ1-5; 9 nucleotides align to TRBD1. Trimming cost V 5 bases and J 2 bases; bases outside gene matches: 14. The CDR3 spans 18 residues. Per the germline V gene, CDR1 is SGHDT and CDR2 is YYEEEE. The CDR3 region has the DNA TGTGCCAGCAGTTCCTCCGGGACAGGGATCGGAGGCAATCAGCCCCAGCATTTT. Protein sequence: CASSSSGTGIGGNQPQHF.

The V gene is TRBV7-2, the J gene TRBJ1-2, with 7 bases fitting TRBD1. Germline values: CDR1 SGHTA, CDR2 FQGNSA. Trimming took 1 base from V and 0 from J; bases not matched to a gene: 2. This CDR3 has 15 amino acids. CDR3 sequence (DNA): TGTGCCAGCAGCTTAGAAGACAGGGCTAACTATGGCTACACCTTC. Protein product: CASSLEDRANYGYTF.

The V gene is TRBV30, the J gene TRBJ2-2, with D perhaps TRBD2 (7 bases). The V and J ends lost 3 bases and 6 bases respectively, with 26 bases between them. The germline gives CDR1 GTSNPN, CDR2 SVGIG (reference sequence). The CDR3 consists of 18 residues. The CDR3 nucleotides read TGTGCCTGGAGCCCAAGAGGGACCGGGGGGCGAGGGGCCGGGGAGCTGTTTTTT. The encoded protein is CAWSPRGTGGRGAGELFF.

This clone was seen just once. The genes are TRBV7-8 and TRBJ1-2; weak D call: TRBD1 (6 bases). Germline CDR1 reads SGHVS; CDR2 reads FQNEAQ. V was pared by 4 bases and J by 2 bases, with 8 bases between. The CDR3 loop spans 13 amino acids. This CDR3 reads CASSYRDNYGYTF. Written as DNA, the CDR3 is TGTGCCAGCAGCTACAGGGACAACTATGGCTACACCTTC.

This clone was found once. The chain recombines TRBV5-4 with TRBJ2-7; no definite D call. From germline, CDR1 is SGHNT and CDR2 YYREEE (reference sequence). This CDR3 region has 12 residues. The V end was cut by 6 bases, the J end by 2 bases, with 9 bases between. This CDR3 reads CASTSSTYEQYF. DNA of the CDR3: TGTGCCAGCACCTCCTCGACCTACGAGCAGTACTTC.

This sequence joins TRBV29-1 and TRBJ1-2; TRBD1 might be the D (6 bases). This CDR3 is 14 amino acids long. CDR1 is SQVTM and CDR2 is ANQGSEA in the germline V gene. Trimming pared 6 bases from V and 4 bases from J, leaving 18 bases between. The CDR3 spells CSVEGGGRGYGYTF. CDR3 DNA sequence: TGCAGCGTCGAGGGAGGGGGGCGCGGCTATGGCTACACCTTC.

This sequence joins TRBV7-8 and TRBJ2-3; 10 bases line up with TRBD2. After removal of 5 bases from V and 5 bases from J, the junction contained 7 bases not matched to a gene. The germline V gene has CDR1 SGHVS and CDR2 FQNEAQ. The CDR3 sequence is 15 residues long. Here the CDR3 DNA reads TGTGCCAGCAGCCGAAAGCGGGGGGGGAAAGATACGCAGTATTTT. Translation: CASSRKRGGKDTQYF.

The CDR3 reads CSASDSKTDEQYF. The CDR3 bases are TGCAGTGCTAGTGACTCGAAAACGGACGAGCAGTACTTC. The V and J genes are TRBV20-1 and TRBJ2-7; D gene unclear. The CDR3 is 13 amino acids. V gave up 3 bases and J gave up 5 bases, with 14 bases separating them. CDR1 and CDR2 (germline): DFQATT, SNEGSKA (reference sequence).